The T cell receptor beta chain under discussion was sequenced for a study of vaccination and CD4 T cells after COVID-19. The overall study: Overlapping SARS-CoV-2, HCoV-NL63, HCoV-OC43 and HCoV-229E spike peptides stimulated the cells.

Cultured CD4+ T-cell DNA underwent Oncomine TCR Beta short-read sequencing. TCRdb re-analysed the PCR reads in MiXCR, keeping a single row per CDR3 protein. The table shows fewer than 25,000 distinct CDR3 sequences, with about a third occurring only once. This clonotype was seen a handful of times. Its target is not known. The CDR3 length is 17 residues. Germline V gene lookup returns CDR1 SQVTM and CDR2 ANQGSEA. V gave up 3 bases and J gave up 0 bases; unmatched junction bases: 12. The time point denotes: late sampling 161 to 241 days after vaccination in three convalescent patients. Treatment indicated: roughly 10-day PBMC culture with coronavirus spike peptide pools or control peptides (ViraFEST assay). Points from the study as a whole: Nearly all convalescent vaccine-specific clones, 304 of 307, recognized only SARS-CoV-2 spike.

The chain joins TRBV29-1 to TRBJ1-1, with TRBD1 matching over 8 bases. The sequencing used CD4+ T cells from blood, cultured in vitro, collected about 7 months after SARS-CoV-2 vaccination. The TCR originated in a human donor who had recovered from COVID-19. DNA of the CDR3: TGCAGCGTTGACGGAGAGGTCGGACAGGGCATGAACACTGAAGCTTTCTTT. Its translation: CSVDGEVGQGMNTEAFF.